This T cell receptor (beta chain) was observed in a study of cytomegalovirus exposure and HLA in healthy donors. Whole-study results and caveats: Presence/absence analyses supposed approximately even sequencing depth among donors. Listed as cytomegalovirus-associated were 150 or so TCR beta chains.

This CDR3 region has 15 residues. V shed 6 bases, J shed 1 base, and the junction held 8 bases outside the gene matches. The germline gives CDR1 MNHNS, CDR2 SASEGT. As to this clone: The antigen remains unidentified.

Amplification used 60 Vbeta primers and 13 Jbeta primers. Assay: immunoSEQ multiplex PCR; the TCRdb copy retains only in-frame clones and omits some. The profile covers approximately 120,000 clones, with more than 80% appearing a single time and about 6.7% taken by the ten largest. The TCR was taken from a woman younger than 45 in good health and CMV-seropositive. The sample taken for sequencing was PBMCs. The rearrangement uses TRBV6-1 and TRBJ1-1; 7 bases fit TRBD1. CDR3 sequence reads: CASSFLGQANTEAFF. CDR3 sequence (DNA): TGTGCCAGCAGCTTTCTAGGACAGGCGAACACTGAAGCTTTCTTT.